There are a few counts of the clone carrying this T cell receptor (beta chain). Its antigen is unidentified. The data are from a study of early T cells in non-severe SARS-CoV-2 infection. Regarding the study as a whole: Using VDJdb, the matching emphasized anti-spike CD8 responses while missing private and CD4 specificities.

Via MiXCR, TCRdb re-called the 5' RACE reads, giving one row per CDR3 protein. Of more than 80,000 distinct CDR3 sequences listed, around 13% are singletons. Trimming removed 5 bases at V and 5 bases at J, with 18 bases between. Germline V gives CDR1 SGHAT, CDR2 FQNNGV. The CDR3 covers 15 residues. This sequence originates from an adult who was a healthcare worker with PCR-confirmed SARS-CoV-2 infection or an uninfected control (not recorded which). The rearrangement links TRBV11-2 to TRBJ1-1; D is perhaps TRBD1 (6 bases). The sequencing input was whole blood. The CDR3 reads CASSPTRGSFTEAFF. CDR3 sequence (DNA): TGTGCCAGCAGCCCAACCAGGGGAAGTTTTACTGAAGCTTTCTTT.